Listed here are 24 T cell receptor beta chains from one sample, sequenced in a study of cytomegalovirus exposure and HLA in healthy donors (dated by TCRdb to about 2017). Receptor amplification or capture employed the immunoSEQ multiplex PCR assay. For the multiplex PCR, a mixture combining 60 forward primers for TCR Vbeta segments and 13 reverse primers for TCR Jbeta segments was used. Not all clones reach the TCRdb copy of this immuneACCESS table, which keeps in-frame sequences only. Checked studies attribute under half of the gap to unresolved V genes and leave the rest unexplained. The sample records about 160,000 clones, 80% of which are singletons. The ten most abundant clones make up around 6.6% of the sample. Sequenced material: PBMCs. These receptors were taken from a male donor in good health and CMV-seropositive.

This chain uses TRBV7-9 with TRBJ1-2; 11 bases map to TRBD1. Trimming removed 4 bases from V and 2 bases from J; junction bases left unmatched: 3. Per germline, CDR1 SEHNR and CDR2 FQNEAQ (reference sequence). CDR3 length: 15 residues. Here the CDR3 reads CASSSGQGVNYGYTF. CDR3 in DNA: TGTGCCAGCAGCTCGGGACAGGGGGTAAACTATGGCTACACCTTC.

In this sample, this clone turned up once. This chain connects TRBV7-9 to TRBJ1-4; TRBD1 might be the D (6 bases). V lost 8 bases and J lost 1, with 8 bases in between. The CDR3 covers 13 residues. Germline V gene sequence: CDR1 SEHNR, CDR2 FQNEAQ (reference sequence). Here the CDR3 reads CASQTGTNEKLFF. In DNA form, the CDR3 reads TGTGCCAGCCAGACAGGAACTAATGAAAAACTGTTTTTT. The variable domain in full, completed from reference TRBV7-9 and TRBJ1-4, reads DTGVSQNPRHKITKRGQNVTFRCDPISEHNRLYWYRQTLGQGPEFLTYFQNEAQLEKSRLLSDRFSAERPKGSFSTLEIQRTEQGDSAMYLCASQTGTNEKLFFGSGTQLSVL.

This clone was found once. V gene TRBV2 combines with J gene TRBJ2-7, with 8 nucleotides matching TRBD1. J gave up 6 bases and V 11 bases, and 12 bases lay outside the gene matches. This CDR3 spans 13 amino acids. Germline CDR1 SNHLY, CDR2 FYNNEI. The CDR3 sequence is CAYEKPTGVEQYF. The CDR3 nucleotides are TGTGCCTACGAAAAACCGACAGGGGTCGAGCAGTACTTC.

This sequence joins TRBV5-1 and TRBJ2-1; D is undetermined. The germline gives CDR1 SGHRS, CDR2 YFSETQ. The V end lost 5 bases, the J end lost 8 bases, and 11 bases lay between the germline ends. This CDR3 spans 12 amino acids. Here the CDR3 DNA reads TGCGCCAGCAGGTCGATCGAGGATGAGCAGTTCTTC. It yields the protein CASRSIEDEQFF.

A word on this clone: A read error may account for a junction end that differs from germline. The chain combines TRBV7-7 with TRBJ1-1; D unresolved. Per germline, CDR1 SSHAT and CDR2 FNYEAQ (reference sequence). This CDR3 is built from 13 residues. The CDR3 DNA is TGTGCTAGCAGCTTAGGCGAGGGCTCTGAAGCTTTCTTT. It encodes CASSLGEGSEAFF.

V usage is TRBV9 and J usage is TRBJ2-1; TRBD2 matches 11 bases. The junction had 3 bases not matched to a gene; V was cut back by 4 bases and J by 0 bases. Germline V gene data show CDR1 as SGDLS and CDR2 as YYNGEE. The CDR3 consists of 16 residues. The CDR3 DNA reads TGTGCCAGCAGCCCTAGCGGGAGGTCCTCCTACAATGAGCAGTTCTTC. Translating gives CASSPSGRSSYNEQFF.

This chain links TRBV11-1 with TRBJ2-2; 12 positions agree with TRBD2. V trimming: 6 bases; J trimming: 3 bases; junction bases outside the gene matches: 5. This CDR3 is built from 16 residues. In germline, CDR1 is SGHAT, CDR2 FQDESV (reference sequence). The CDR3 loop reads CASRGTSGRYTGELFF. CDR3 DNA sequence: TGTGCCAGCAGAGGGACTAGCGGGCGATACACCGGGGAGCTGTTTTTT.

There are a few counts of this clone. This chain uses TRBV27 with TRBJ2-7; maybe TRBD2 (5 bases). There are 15 residues in the CDR3. Trimming removed 2 bases from V and 4 bases from J, with 15 bases in between. Germline V gene lookup returns CDR1 MNHEY and CDR2 SMNVEV (reference sequence). CDR3 protein: CASSLSGPEGYEQYF. The CDR3 nucleotides read TGTGCCAGCAGTTTAAGTGGACCAGAGGGATACGAGCAGTACTTC.

The V and J genes are TRBV5-1 and TRBJ2-7, with 10 nucleotides matching TRBD1. The J segment lost 4 bases and the V segment lost 4 bases, leaving 8 bases of the junction unmatched. The CDR3 consists of 15 residues. CDR1 and CDR2 from the germline V gene are SGHRS and YFSETQ. The CDR3 here is CASSLGQGVWYEQYF. The CDR3 DNA reads TGCGCCAGCAGCCTAGGACAGGGGGTATGGTACGAGCAGTACTTC.

V is TRBV7-6 and J is TRBJ2-5; D gene uncertain. This CDR3 has 13 residues. Germline V gene sequence: CDR1 SGHVS, CDR2 FNYEAQ. The V end was cut by 5 bases, the J end by 2 bases, with 9 bases between. The CDR3 coding sequence is TGTGCCAGCAGCCCTAACCATCAAGAGACCCAGTACTTC. It specifies CASSPNHQETQYF.

This sequence joins TRBV19 and TRBJ1-5; D remains unclear. V lost 7 bases and J 5 bases, leaving 15 bases between the germline ends. This CDR3 region has 14 residues. CDR1 and CDR2 from the germline V gene are LNHDA and SQIVND (reference sequence). CDR3 coding DNA: TGTGCCAGTAAGGCGGGAGGGTGGGATCAGCCCCAGCATTTT. Its translation: CASKAGGWDQPQHF. The whole variable domain, filled in from reference TRBV19 and TRBJ1-5, reads DGGITQSPKYLFRKEGQNVTLSCEQNLNHDAMYWYRQDPGQGLRLIYYSQIVNDFQKGDIAEGYSVSREKKESFPLTVTSAQKNPTAFYLCASKAGGWDQPQHFGDGTRLSIL.

The genes are TRBV6-1 and TRBJ2-7; 7 positions agree with TRBD1. With V trimmed by 0 bases and J by 2 bases, 4 bases remained unmatched. Germline lookup yields CDR1 MNHNS and CDR2 SASEGT. This CDR3 contains 15 residues. The CDR3 sequence is CASSEALDRAYEQYF. The CDR3 DNA follows: TGTGCCAGCAGTGAAGCCCTTGACAGGGCCTACGAGCAGTACTTC.

J is TRBJ1-2 and V is TRBV14; D might be TRBD1 (6 bases). CDR1 is SGHDN, CDR2 FVKESK, per germline. Trimming pared 3 bases from V and 4 bases from J, leaving 15 bases between. CDR3 size: 15 residues. This CDR3 is CASSQPGTPVYGYTF. The CDR3 DNA is TGTGCCAGCAGCCAGCCAGGGACACCGGTCTATGGCTACACCTTC.

This clone is a singleton in its sample. The chain joins TRBV6-4 to TRBJ2-7; TRBD2 agrees at 11 bases. Germline lookup yields CDR1 MRHNA and CDR2 SNTAGT. J gave up 2 bases and V 3 bases, and 3 bases lay outside the gene matches. There are 15 residues in the CDR3. The CDR3 sequence: CASSETSGIPYEQYF. The CDR3 region has the DNA TGTGCCAGCAGTGAGACTAGCGGGATCCCCTACGAGCAGTACTTC.

This clone was seen just once. V is TRBV5-1 and J is TRBJ2-7; D call uncertain. In germline, CDR1 is SGHRS, CDR2 YFSETQ. V was trimmed by 0 bases and J by 2 bases, leaving 9 bases between them. The CDR3 length is 14 residues. CDR3 region: CASSLGWRTYEQYF. In nucleotides, the CDR3 is TGCGCCAGCAGCTTGGGCTGGAGAACCTACGAGCAGTACTTC.

There are a few counts of this clone. The chain combines TRBV9 with TRBJ2-1, with TRBD2 matching over 7 bases. V dropped 3 bases and J dropped 8; count of bases not matched to a gene: 14. The CDR3 consists of 16 residues. Germline V gene data show CDR1 as SGDLS and CDR2 as YYNGEE. The CDR3 coding sequence is TGTGCCAGCAGCGGGGGGGGTAGCGGACCGACCCATGAGCAGTTCTTC. Protein product: CASSGGGSGPTHEQFF.

The chain links TRBV7-8 to TRBJ1-5; D may be TRBD1 (6 bases). The CDR3 is made up of 17 amino acids. Germline lookup yields CDR1 SGHVS and CDR2 FQNEAQ. V was cut by 3 bases and J by 2 bases, with 17 bases left in between. The CDR3 coding sequence is TGTGCCAGCAGCTTGCGCCGTCTCAGGGGCGGCAATCAGCCCCAGCATTTT. As protein: CASSLRRLRGGNQPQHF.

This rearrangement joins TRBV27 to TRBJ2-7; 10 bases map to TRBD2. The CDR3 covers 16 residues. Germline loops: CDR1 MNHEY, CDR2 SMNVEV (reference sequence). Unmatched junction bases numbered 6, after V lost 2 bases and J lost 2 bases. The CDR3 loop reads CASSLVAGGATYEQYF. The CDR3 region has the DNA TGTGCCAGCAGTTTAGTAGCGGGAGGAGCTACCTACGAGCAGTACTTC.

This clone was seen just once. This chain joins TRBV10-3 and TRBJ2-1; TRBD2 matches at 12 bases. This CDR3 spans 15 amino acids. After removal of 3 bases from V and 7 bases from J, the junction contained 4 bases not matched to a gene. Germline V gene sequence: CDR1 ENHRY, CDR2 SYGVKD. This CDR3 reads CAISETGTSGNEQFF. CDR3 bases: TGTGCCATCAGTGAAACCGGGACTAGCGGGAATGAGCAGTTCTTC.

There are a few counts of this clone. V and J are TRBV11-1 and TRBJ2-7, with D possibly matching TRBD1 (6 bases). Germline lookup yields CDR1 SGHAT and CDR2 FQDESV (reference sequence). V lost 4 bases, J lost 3 bases, and 16 bases lay in between. The CDR3 runs to 15 residues. The CDR3 sequence: CASSSGQTLNYEQYF. CDR3 coding DNA: TGTGCCAGCAGCTCCGGACAGACGTTGAACTACGAGCAGTACTTC.

The V gene is TRBV6-6, the J gene TRBJ2-1; possibly TRBD2 for D (5 bases). The germline CDR1 and CDR2 sequences are MNHNY and SVGAGI (reference sequence). V was trimmed by 5 bases and J by 0 bases, leaving 11 bases between them. This CDR3 has 15 residues. This CDR3 is CASSHPGNSYNEQFF. The DNA of the CDR3 is TGTGCCAGCAGTCACCCCGGGAACTCCTACAATGAGCAGTTCTTC.

The gene calls are TRBV14 and TRBJ2-3, with D perhaps TRBD2 (6 bases). V was pared by 1 base and J by 2 bases, with 16 bases between. The CDR3 sequence is 17 residues long. Germline V gives CDR1 SGHDN, CDR2 FVKESK. The CDR3 DNA is TGTGCCAGCAGCCAAGTCATGCGGGAAAGGCACACAGATACGCAGTATTTT. It codes for CASSQVMRERHTDTQYF.

The V call is TRBV11-3, the J call TRBJ2-1; 13 nucleotides agree with TRBD2. The CDR3 spans 17 residues. Trimming removed 5 bases from V and 2 bases from J; junction bases left unmatched: 6. The V gene's germline CDR1 is SGHNT and CDR2 YENEEA. The CDR3 spells CASSPGLAGTTYNEQFF. Written as DNA, the CDR3 is TGTGCCAGCAGCCCGGGACTAGCGGGAACGACCTACAATGAGCAGTTCTTC.

V gene TRBV7-9 combines with J gene TRBJ2-5; no clear D gene. Trimming shortened V by 3 bases and J by 2 bases, and 13 bases separated the two germline ends. The CDR3 has 15 amino acids. From germline, CDR1 is SEHNR and CDR2 FQNEAQ (reference sequence). The CDR3 is CASSLVLAAQETQYF. The CDR3 nucleotides read TGTGCCAGCAGCTTGGTTCTCGCGGCACAAGAGACCCAGTACTTC.